This T cell receptor (beta chain) was retrieved from a study of T-cell memory formation after mild COVID-19. Study-wide points: That cross-reactive memory joined was suggested by some responding clones appearing in pre-infection memory. Contracting clones from day 15 to 85 had balanced CD4/CD8; later expanders favoured CD4+.

It was 5'RACE with constant-segment primers that produced the TCR alpha and TCR beta cDNA libraries, which carried sample barcodes and UMIs. TCRdb reanalysed the 5' RACE reads using MiXCR and keeps one entry per CDR3 protein. The table has around 250,000 distinct CDR3 sequences, over 9% seen once. Germline assignment: CDR1 SGHAT and CDR2 FQDESV (reference sequence). Trimming removed 2 bases from V and 6 bases from J; junction bases left unmatched: 7. The CDR3 contains 15 residues. This clonotype was detected ten times or more. Its antigen remains unidentified. The sequence came from a young man who had mild COVID-19 (a few samples of this study predate the infection). Cell type and time point are not known. The chain uses TRBV11-1 and TRBJ2-3, with TRBD1 matching 8 bases. The sample was PBMCs or a T cell subset sorted from them (not recorded which). The CDR3: CASSLPRGLGDTQYF. Here the CDR3 DNA reads TGTGCCAGCAGCTTACCCAGGGGGCTTGGGGATACGCAGTATTTT.